This entry lists 26 T cell receptor beta chains sequenced from one sample in a study of breast tumors, draining lymph nodes, adjacent tissues. TCRdb analysed the multiplex PCR reads with MiXCR anew, one entry per CDR3 protein. The sample contains about 230,000 distinct CDR3 sequences, about 30% of which appear only once. Samples came from axillary lymph nodes draining the breast cancer. Sequencing was performed on axillary lymph node tissue. The receptors were sampled from a female donor with breast cancer. Some clones in this sample may be carry-over from other donors' samples.

This clonotype was observed many times. This chain links TRBV4-1 with TRBJ1-5, with a possible D match to TRBD1 (5 bases). The germline CDR1 and CDR2 sequences are MGHRA and YSYEKL. The V end was cut by 3 bases, the J end by 1 base, with 16 bases between. This CDR3 is 17 amino acids long. The CDR3 loop is CASSQTLTGASNQPQHF. CDR3 in DNA: TGCGCCAGCAGCCAGACCCTAACCGGGGCAAGCAATCAGCCCCAGCATTTT.

This clonotype was counted at least ten times. The J gene is TRBJ2-2, the V gene TRBV7-2; D call uncertain. The germline gives CDR1 SGHTA, CDR2 FQGNSA. Trimming pared 5 bases from V and 2 bases from J, leaving 9 bases between. The CDR3 spans 14 residues. This CDR3 reads CASSPNINTGELFF. In DNA form, the CDR3 reads TGTGCCAGCAGCCCAAACATAAACACCGGGGAGCTGTTTTTT.

This clonotype appeared many times. The chain carries TRBV28 and TRBJ2-3; TRBD2 matches at 7 bases. There are 15 residues in the CDR3. CDR1 MDHEN and CDR2 SYDVKM come from the germline V gene. The trim removed 6 bases at V and 2 bases at J, leaving 8 bases unmatched. CDR3 DNA sequence: TGTGCCAGCAGGAGGCGACTAGCCGTCACAGATACGCAGTATTTT. As protein: CASRRRLAVTDTQYF.

This clonotype was observed at least ten times. The gene calls are TRBV14 and TRBJ2-2, with 7 bases fitting TRBD2. V was clipped by 0 bases and J by 6 bases; unmatched bases: 13. CDR1 and CDR2 (germline): SGHDN, FVKESK. CDR3 length: 18 amino acids. The CDR3 is CASSQENLGLVLSGELFF. CDR3 nucleotides: TGTGCCAGCAGCCAAGAGAATCTCGGACTAGTTTTGTCCGGGGAGCTGTTTTTT.

The chain uses TRBV28 and TRBJ1-5; TRBD1 is a possible D gene (5 bases). This CDR3 has 16 residues. Germline loops: CDR1 MDHEN, CDR2 SYDVKM. Trimming removed 6 bases at V and 4 bases at J, with 19 bases between. In DNA form, the CDR3 reads TGTGCCAGCAGCCTCCAGTGGGGCAGGCCAAATCAGCCCCAGCATTTT. Translating gives CASSLQWGRPNQPQHF.

This clonotype occurred many times. This chain uses TRBV30 with TRBJ2-2; no clear D gene. The CDR3 totals 15 residues. Trimming left V 4 bases short and J 1 base short, with 13 bases between. Germline-derived CDR1 and CDR2 are GTSNPN and SVGIG (reference sequence). Here the CDR3 DNA reads TGTGCCTGGAAAGGATGGCAGCGGAACACCGGGGAGCTGTTTTTT. It is translated as CAWKGWQRNTGELFF.

Turning to this clonotype: The conserved closing phenylalanine or tryptophan is absent in this CDR3, likely reflecting a read error. Because the CDR3's place on the DNA is in doubt, the DNA is left out and the CDR3 is given as listed by TCRdb. The chain uses TRBV5-1 and TRBJ2-1; TRBD2, the D gene given by the table, was not confirmed from the DNA. The CDR3 comprises 13 residues, both ends counted. The germline V gene has CDR1 SGHRS and CDR2 YFSETQ. The CDR3 reads CASSLAPSTEQFI.

Concerning this clonotype: Since a much larger clone is just one base distant, this may be a read error. The CDR3 reads CASSRQTGGNSNEQSF. The CDR3, as DNA: TGTGCCAGCAGCCGACAGACAGGGGGCAATTCGAATGAGCAGTCCTTC. The V and J genes are TRBV14 and TRBJ2-1; TRBD1 matches 10 bases. The germline V gene has CDR1 SGHDN and CDR2 FVKESK. The CDR3 is 16 amino acids.

This clonotype was seen ten or more times. V and J are TRBV19 and TRBJ1-2, with D possibly being TRBD1 (5 bases). This CDR3 comprises 13 residues. Germline loops: CDR1 LNHDA, CDR2 SQIVND (reference sequence). Trimming cost V 6 bases and J 4 bases, with 12 bases left between them. The CDR3 nucleotides read TGTGCCAGTAGGGCCGATCAGGGCTATGGCTACACCTTC. Protein sequence: CASRADQGYGYTF.

CDR3 protein: CASSADRRQGAKDTQYF. In nucleotides, the CDR3 is TGTGCCAGCAGTGCTGACAGGAGACAGGGGGCGAAAGATACGCAGTATTTT. The chain employs TRBV12-3 or TRBV12-4 and TRBJ2-3, with 10 bases fitting TRBD1. The CDR3 runs to 17 residues. Trimming removed 5 bases from V and 5 bases from J; junction bases left unmatched: 13.

Concerning this clonotype itself: This could be a read error, since a much larger clone is one nucleotide away. The chain joins TRBV6-5 to TRBJ2-7; either TRBD1 or TRBD2 may fit D (5 bases each). CDR3 length: 14 residues. CDR1 is MNHEY, CDR2 SVGAGI, per germline. The CDR3, as DNA: TGTGCCGGCAGTCACTCGTCCGGGACGGGAGAGCAGTACTTC. Translated, it gives CAGSHSSGTGEQYF.

This clonotype was seen many times. This chain links TRBV11-3 with TRBJ2-5, with D possibly TRBD1 on 6 matching bases. Germline CDR1 and CDR2: SGHNT and YENEEA. V was clipped by 5 bases and J by 2 bases, with 18 bases between them. The CDR3 sequence is 16 residues long. CDR3 residues: CASSRVQGTGQETQYF. CDR3 coding DNA: TGTGCCAGCAGCCGGGTGCAGGGGACGGGGCAAGAGACCCAGTACTTC. The whole variable domain, remainder taken from reference TRBV11-3 and TRBJ2-5, is EAGVVQSPRYKIIEKKQPVAFWCNPISGHNTLYWYLQNLGQGPELLIRYENEEAVDDSQLPKDRFSAERLKGVDSTLKIQPAELGDSAVYLCASSRVQGTGQETQYFGPGTRLLVL.

This clonotype has at least ten counts. This chain links TRBV7-9 with TRBJ2-5; D gene uncertain. Germline CDR1 SEHNR, CDR2 FQNEAQ (reference sequence). The CDR3 length is 11 residues. Trimming took 3 bases from V and 5 from J, leaving 4 bases between them. For the CDR3, the DNA is TGTGCCAGCAGCTTTTTGGAGACCCAGTACTTC. Protein sequence: CASSFLETQYF.

To note about this clonotype: An end of the junction differs from the germline gene, which may be a read error. The chain carries TRBV20-1 and TRBJ2-6; D is tentatively TRBD1 or TRBD2 (6 bases each). There are 14 residues in the CDR3. The V gene's germline CDR1 is DFQATT and CDR2 SNEGSKA (reference sequence). The CDR3 nucleotides read TGCAGTGCTAGAGCCGGGGGCGGGGCCACCGTCCCGACTTTC. Translation gives CSARAGGGATVPTF.

A few counts support this clonotype. In this CDR3 the conserved last residue, phenylalanine or tryptophan, is missing, so a read error is likely. The gene calls are TRBV7-2 and TRBJ2-5; D tentatively reads TRBD1 or TRBD2 (5 bases each). The CDR3 extends over 14 amino acids. CDR1 and CDR2 (germline): SGHTA, FQGNSA. The V end was cut by 0 bases, the J end by 4 bases, with 9 bases between. As DNA, the CDR3 is TGTGCCAGCAGCTTAGCTGGTGGGGGAGAGACCCAGTACCTC. Its protein product is CASSLAGGGETQYL.

This sequence joins TRBV10-3 and TRBJ1-6, with 7 bases matching TRBD1. Germline-derived CDR1 and CDR2 are ENHRY and SYGVKD. With 2 bases clipped from V and 5 bases from J, the junction kept 9 bases outside the gene matches. This CDR3 is built from 17 residues. CDR3 DNA: TGTGCCATCAGTGAGGTGTGGCAGGGGGATCATAATTCACCCCTCCACTTT. It yields the protein CAISEVWQGDHNSPLHF.

Ten or more counts support this clonotype. This chain connects TRBV24-1 to TRBJ1-2, with D unresolved. Germline V gene sequence: CDR1 KGHDR, CDR2 SFDVKD. Deletions cut 1 base from V and 8 bases from J, with 10 bases between. The CDR3 has 13 amino acids. This chain's CDR3 is CATSDFRLSGYTF. CDR3 nucleotides: TGTGCCACCAGTGATTTTCGGCTCTCGGGCTACACCTTC.

A few counts support this clonotype. This may be a read error: a much more frequent sequence differs by one nucleotide. This chain links TRBV11-2 with TRBJ2-7, with D uncertain. CDR3 length: 11 residues. CDR1 and CDR2 (germline): SGHAT, FQNNGV. CDR3 amino acids: CASSLDHEPYF. The CDR3 coding sequence is TGTGCCAGCAGCTTAGATCACGAGCCGTACTTC.

About this clonotype itself: The conserved final phenylalanine or tryptophan is absent from the CDR3, which likely points to a read error. The chain recombines TRBV7-6 with TRBJ2-7; D is perhaps TRBD2 (5 bases). The CDR3 spans 14 residues. The germline V gene encodes CDR1 SGHVS and CDR2 FNYEAQ. Trimming removed 6 bases at V and 2 bases at J, with 14 bases between. DNA for the CDR3: TGTGCCAGCAGTTCAGCGGCCGGCACCTACGAGCAGTACCAC. Translated: CASSSAAGTYEQYH.

This clonotype occurred many times. The rearrangement joins TRBV7-9 to TRBJ1-4; D remains ambiguous. This CDR3 is 15 amino acids long. Trimming pared 5 bases from V and 5 bases from J, leaving 15 bases between. Germline V gives CDR1 SEHNR, CDR2 FQNEAQ (reference sequence). CDR3 in amino acids: CASSLYTGGNEKLFF. The CDR3 DNA follows: TGTGCCAGCAGCCTATACACGGGTGGGAATGAAAAACTGTTTTTT.

The count of this clonotype is one. The chain recombines TRBV25-1 with TRBJ2-1, with 9 bases lining up with TRBD1. The germline V gene encodes CDR1 MGHDK and CDR2 SYGVNS. The CDR3 sequence is 19 residues long. V was clipped by 6 bases and J by 2 bases; unmatched bases: 17. The CDR3 DNA is TGTGCCAGCAGACTAGAGGGACAGGGTGGAGTAGCTCCCTACAATGAGCAGTTCTTC. Translation gives CASRLEGQGGVAPYNEQFF. The full variable domain, in which reference TRBV25-1 and TRBJ2-1 provide the parts outside the CDR3, is EADIYQTPRYLVIGTGKKITLECSQTMGHDKMYWYQQDPGMELHLIHYSYGVNSTEKGDLSSESTVSRIRTEHFPLTLESARPSHTSQYLCASRLEGQGGVAPYNEQFFGPGTRLTVL.

This clonotype appeared many times. The V call is TRBV20-1, the J call TRBJ2-1; 8 bases fit TRBD2. Germline CDR1 and CDR2: DFQATT and SNEGSKA (reference sequence). Germline trimming cut 3 bases from V and 3 bases from J; bases unmatched to any gene: 7. The length of the CDR3 is 15 residues. The CDR3 DNA is TGCAGTGCTAGGAGAGGGGCGGGAGGCTACAATGAGCAGTTCTTC. It yields the protein CSARRGAGGYNEQFF.

Turning to this clonotype: A much more abundant neighbour one base away suggests this may be a read error. The final CDR3 position lacks the conserved phenylalanine or tryptophan, pointing to a likely read error. The V call is TRBV6-5, the J call TRBJ2-1; TRBD2 matches at 9 bases. J lost 8 bases, V lost 2 bases, and 1 base had no gene match. CDR1 and CDR2 (germline): MNHEY, SVGAGI. This CDR3 is 13 amino acids long. This CDR3 reads CASSYGTSYEQFL. The CDR3, as DNA: TGTGCCAGCAGTTACGGGACTAGCTATGAGCAGTTCCTC.

The chain recombines TRBV12-3 or TRBV12-4 with TRBJ2-4; 9 nucleotides line up with TRBD2. The CDR3 spans 20 residues. Trimming removed 6 bases from V and 0 bases from J; junction bases left unmatched: 18. CDR3 nucleotide sequence: TGTGCCAGCAGAACCTCCGAGGTGGCTAGCGGGATCCTAGCCAAAAACATTCAGTACTTC. Amino acid sequence: CASRTSEVASGILAKNIQYF.

This clonotype was seen at least ten times. This sequence joins TRBV19 and TRBJ2-3, with 8 bases lining up with TRBD2. CDR3 length: 14 residues. V lost 7 bases, J lost 3 bases, and 6 bases stayed unmatched. From germline, CDR1 is LNHDA and CDR2 SQIVND (reference sequence). The CDR3 DNA reads TGTGCCAGTAAGCCGGGAGGGGGGACAGATACGCAGTATTTT. Its protein product is CASKPGGGTDTQYF.

This clonotype was recorded at least ten times. The chain recombines TRBV6-4 with TRBJ2-1; D unclear. With 0 bases removed from V and 10 bases from J, the gap between germline ends came to 10 bases. The CDR3 consists of 13 residues. Germline assignment: CDR1 MRHNA and CDR2 SNTAGT. CDR3 bases: TGTGCCAGCAGTGACTCGATCGCTGGGGAGCAGTTCTTC. The encoded protein is CASSDSIAGEQFF.